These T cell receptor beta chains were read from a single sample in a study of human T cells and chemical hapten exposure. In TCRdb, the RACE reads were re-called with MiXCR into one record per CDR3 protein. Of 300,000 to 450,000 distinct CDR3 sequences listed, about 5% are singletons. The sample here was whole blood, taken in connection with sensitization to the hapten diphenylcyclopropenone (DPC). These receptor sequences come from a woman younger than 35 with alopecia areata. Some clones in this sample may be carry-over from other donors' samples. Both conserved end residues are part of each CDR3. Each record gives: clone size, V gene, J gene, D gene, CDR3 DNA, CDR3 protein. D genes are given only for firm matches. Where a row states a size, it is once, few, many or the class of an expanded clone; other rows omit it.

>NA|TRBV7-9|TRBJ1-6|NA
TGTGCCAGCAAGTTAGTGAGCTCCTATAATTCACCCCTCCACTTT
CASKLVSSYNSPLHF
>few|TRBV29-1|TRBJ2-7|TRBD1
TGCAGCGCCTTCACCGGGACAGCCGGCTACGAGCAGTACTTC
CSAFTGTAGYEQYF
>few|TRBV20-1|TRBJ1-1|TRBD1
TGCAGTGCTAACCGACAGGGGGCCCTGCAAGCTTTCTTT
CSANRQGALQAFF
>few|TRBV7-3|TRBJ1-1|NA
TGTGCCAGCCACAAGATCACTCTCCACACTGAAGCTTTCTTT
CASHKITLHTEAFF
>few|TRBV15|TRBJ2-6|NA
TGTGCCACCAGCGCGCAAAAACAGGTCTCTGGGGCCAACGTCCTGACTTTC
CATSAQKQVSGANVLTF
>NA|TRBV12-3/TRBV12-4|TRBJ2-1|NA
TGTGCCAGCCCCAATCGGGGGACCGACAATGAGCAGTTCTTC
CASPNRGTDNEQFF
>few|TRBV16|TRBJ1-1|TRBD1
TGTGCCAGCAGCCAAAGACAGGGCGCTAACACTGAAGCTTTCTTT
CASSQRQGANTEAFF
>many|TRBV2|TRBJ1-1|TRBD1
TGTGCCAGCAGTGGAGGACAGGGTAGTTTTAGGATGAACACTGAAGCTTTCTTT
CASSGGQGSFRMNTEAFF
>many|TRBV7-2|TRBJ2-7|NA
TGTGCCAGCAGCTCTGGGACGGCTACCTACGAGCAGTACTTC
CASSSGTATYEQYF
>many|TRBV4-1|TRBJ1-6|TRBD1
TGCGCCAGCAGCCCCTTCTTCCTGACAGGGGGCACGTCACCCCTCCACTTT
CASSPFFLTGGTSPLHF
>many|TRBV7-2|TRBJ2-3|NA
TGTGCCAGCAGCTTTGGTGGGCCTAGCACAGATACGCAGTATTTT
CASSFGGPSTDTQYF
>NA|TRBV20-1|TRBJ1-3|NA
TGCAGTGCTAGAGATTCGGCGGCTGGAAACACCATATATTTT
CSARDSAAGNTIYF
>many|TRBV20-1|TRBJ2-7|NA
TGCAGTGCTAGATTTAGCGGTCAGGGCGAGCAGTACTTC
CSARFSGQGEQYF
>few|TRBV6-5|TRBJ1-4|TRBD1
TGTGCCAGCAGTACAGGGGACGTGGGGGATGAAAAACTGTTTTTT
CASSTGDVGDEKLFF
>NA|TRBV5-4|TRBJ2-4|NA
TGTGCCAGCAGCTCGGCCGAAGCCAAAAACATTCAGTACTTC
CASSSAEAKNIQYF
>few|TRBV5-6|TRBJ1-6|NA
TGTGCCAGCAGCTGGGGGGCCGGGGAGCGGGATTCACCCCTCCACTTT
CASSWGAGERDSPLHF
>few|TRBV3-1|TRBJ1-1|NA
TGTGCCAGCAACTTTGGGGGAATTGGTGCTTTCTTT
CASNFGGIGAFF
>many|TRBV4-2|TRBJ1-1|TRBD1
TGTGCCAGCAGCCAAGGTAGGACAGGGGCGATGGACACTGAAGCTTTCTTT
CASSQGRTGAMDTEAFF
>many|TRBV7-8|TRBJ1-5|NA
TGTGCCAGCAGCGCCGACGTTAGGAGCAATCAGCCCCAGCATTTT
CASSADVRSNQPQHF
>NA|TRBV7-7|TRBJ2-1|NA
TGTGCTAGCAGCCCGACTAGGGGGCCCTACAATGAGCAGTTCTTC
CASSPTRGPYNEQFF
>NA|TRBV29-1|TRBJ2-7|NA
TGCAGCGTTGAACTGTCCCCCTCCTACGAGCAGTACTTC
CSVELSPSYEQYF
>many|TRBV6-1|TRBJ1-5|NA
TGTGCCAGCAGTAAGACAGGAGATCAGCCCCAGCATTTT
CASSKTGDQPQHF
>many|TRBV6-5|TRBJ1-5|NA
TGTGCCAGCAGCGGACAGTACAATCAGCCCCAGCATTTT
CASSGQYNQPQHF
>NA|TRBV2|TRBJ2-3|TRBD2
TGTGCCAGCACCCCAACTAGCGGGGGCAGCACAGATACGCAGTATTTT
CASTPTSGGSTDTQYF
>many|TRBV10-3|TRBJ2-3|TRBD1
TGTGCCATCTCCGGACAGGGCTTCACAGATACGCAGTATTTT
CAISGQGFTDTQYF
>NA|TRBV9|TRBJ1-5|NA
TGTGCCAGCAGCGAGATCCCCAATCAGCCCCAGCATTTT
CASSEIPNQPQHF
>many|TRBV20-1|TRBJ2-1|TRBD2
TGCAGTGCTACCGGGGGGGCCATGAATGAGCAGTTCTTC
CSATGGAMNEQFF
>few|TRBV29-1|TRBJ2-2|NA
TGCAGCGCCCACATCGACTTCCGCCCCGGGGAGCTGTTTTTT
CSAHIDFRPGELFF
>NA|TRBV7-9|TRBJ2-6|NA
TGTGCCAGCAGCTTAGTAGAAGGGACCGGGGCCAACGTCCTGACTTTC
CASSLVEGTGANVLTF
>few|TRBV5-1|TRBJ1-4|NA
TGCGCCAGCAGCGCAGCAACTAATGAAAAACTGTTTTTT
CASSAATNEKLFF
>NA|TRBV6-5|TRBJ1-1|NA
TGTGCCAGCAGTTACTGGGCAGTAACTGGGAACACTGAAGCTTTCTTT
CASSYWAVTGNTEAFF
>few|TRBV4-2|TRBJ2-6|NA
TGTGCCAGCAGTCGAACCTCTGGGGCCAACGTCCTGACTTTC
CASSRTSGANVLTF
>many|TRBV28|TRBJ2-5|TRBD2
TGTGCCAGCAGGGGGACTAGCGGGGGGCAAGAGACCCAGTACTTC
CASRGTSGGQETQYF
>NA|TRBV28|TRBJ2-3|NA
TGTGCCAGCAGTACAGGGAAAGATACGCAGTATTTT
CASSTGKDTQYF
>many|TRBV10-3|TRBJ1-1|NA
TGTGCCATCAGTCCCCGAATAGGGTCGAACACTGAAGCTTTCTTT
CAISPRIGSNTEAFF
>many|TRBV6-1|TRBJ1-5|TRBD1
TGTGCCAGCAGACAGACAGGGATGGCACAGCCCCAGCATTTT
CASRQTGMAQPQHF
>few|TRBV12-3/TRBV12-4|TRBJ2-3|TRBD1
TGTGCCAGCAGTTTAGGGGACAGGGACACAGATACGCAGTATTTT
CASSLGDRDTDTQYF
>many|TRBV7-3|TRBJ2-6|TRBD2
TGTGCCAGCAGCTTGAGCGGGACTGGGGCCAACGTCCTGACTTTC
CASSLSGTGANVLTF
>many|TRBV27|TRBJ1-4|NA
TGTGCCAGCGGGTCACGTGGGGCCGCGGATGAAAAACTGTTTTTT
CASGSRGAADEKLFF